The following is a TCR beta chain sequence with its context. What it binds is unknown. This sample is drawn from a study of Graves' ophthalmopathy and Graves' hyperthyroidism. The authors amplified TCR beta CDR3 regions from RNA transcripts. The library came from an HTBI-primed first-round RT-PCR and a second-round multiplex PCR. TCRdb reanalysed the multiplex PCR reads using MiXCR and keeps one entry per CDR3 protein. The top ten hold about 3.3% of the sample, which has 650,000 to 800,000 distinct CDR3 sequences, over 40% seen once. The CDR3 has 15 residues. Trimming removed 4 bases from V and 4 bases from J, with 11 bases in between. Study-level results: Among expanded thyroid clonotypes above 0.001 frequency, most also occurred in blood.

Clinicians made diagnoses from clinical symptoms, serum thyroxine, TRAb, thyroid ultrasound and orbital computed tomography. The PBMCs had their origin in 10 ml of fresh peripheral blood. V gene TRBV12-3 or TRBV12-4 combines with J gene TRBJ2-6; D is unclear. What was sequenced was peripheral blood. The receptor comes from an adult man with Graves' ophthalmopathy. The CDR3 DNA is TGTGCCAGCAGTTCCCCTAACACGGGGGCCAACGTCCTGACTTTC. Its protein product is CASSSPNTGANVLTF.